This T cell receptor (beta chain) was captured in a study of shared clonotypes between healthy human individuals. Only in-frame clones appear in the TCRdb table, and some are missing; sequencing was by immunoSEQ multiplex PCR. Of some 1.5 million clones in the sample, 98% were seen once. What was sequenced was naive CD4+ T cells sorted from blood. Subset in this sample: CD45RA+ positively selected. This TCR derives from a man aged 25-40 years in good health.

The CDR3 region is CASSQRDYLQEQFF. The CDR3 nucleotides are TGTGCCAGCAGTCAACGGGACTACCTTCAGGAGCAGTTCTTC. This chain connects TRBV28 to TRBJ2-1, with 7 bases lining up with TRBD2. Losses at the gene ends were 5 bases for V and 10 bases for J; bases not matched to a gene: 11. Germline CDR1 MDHEN, CDR2 SYDVKM. CDR3 length: 14 amino acids.